This TCR beta chain was captured by sequencing in a study of shared clonotypes between healthy human individuals. CD45RO-negative cells were positively selected for CCR7, leaving out terminally differentiated effector memory CD45RA+ cells. The CDR3 consists of 14 residues. V lost 5 bases and J 10 bases, leaving 18 bases between the germline ends. Germline V gives CDR1 SGHDN, CDR2 FVKESK. Sorted-subset replicate PCRs used roughly 210 ng of genomic DNA. This amount corresponded to tens of thousands of T cell genomes. Here immunoSEQ multiplex PCR was the method, and the copy in TCRdb shows in-frame clones only, minus some. The sample contains 2 million to 2.5 million clones, roughly 91% of which appear only once.

This chain connects TRBV14 to TRBJ1-5, with a possible D match to TRBD1 (6 bases). Sample: naive CD8+ T cells from PBMCs. This sequence was found in a man between 18 and 29 years old in good health. Some clones in this sample may be carry-over from other donors' samples. The CDR3 region is CASSRTGTTQPQHF. The CDR3 coding sequence is TGTGCCAGCAGCAGAACAGGGACCACTCAACCCCAGCATTTT.